This T cell receptor (beta chain) is drawn from a study of T cells in localized non-small cell lung cancer (dated by TCRdb to between 2020 and 2021). Regarding the study in general: T cell repertoires of hundreds of early-stage NSCLC patients were analyzed, with tumors being compared against uninvolved tumor-adjacent lungs. The cohort comprised around 250 treatment-naïve NSCLC patients with resected, localized lung tumors. NSCLC patients had a mean age of roughly 69 years, and more than 120 were male and 85 to 110 female.

Two independent pathologists confirmed that the uninvolved adjacent lung, which was taken at least 2 cm from the tumor margin, was free of atypia. At diagnosis, tumor, uninvolved tumor-adjacent lung and peripheral blood were collected and then preserved as a mix of FFPE and fresh-frozen material. The immunoSEQ Assay was used to sequence TCR beta CDR3 regions from DNA. As for how the authors treated the data: T cell density was computed as TCR beta template counts normalized to usable DNA estimated by amplifying housekeeping genes. Richness was estimated using the preseqR package, with extrapolation to 400,000 templates for PBMC samples and to 120,000 templates for tissue samples. Clonality was calculated as one minus Pielou's evenness. Tissue-enriched TCRs were identified through differential abundance testing performed on productive amino-acid clonotypes, with a minimum total count of 5 and an alpha of 0.1. The Jaccard Index and the Morisita Overlap Index were used to measure repertoire overlap between compartments. GLIPH grouped TCR beta CDR3s together with public tetramer-defined viral CDR3s, and a viral motif had to include at least three viral sequences and show V-gene enrichment. In TCRdb, the immuneACCESS table is reduced to in-frame sequences with V and J assigned. These tables do not hold every clone; where another copy was compared, an unresolved V gene accounts for under half, and the others remain unexplained. The V and J calls and clone size are taken from that table; D and trimming were inferred from the DNA. This sample has 1,600 or so clones in its table, and under 40% of those were observed once. Of the sample, less than 15% falls within the top ten clones.

This clone is considered medium-sized (0.01 to 0.1%). What antigen it recognizes has not been identified. No base qualities exist here, and no much larger clone lies one base off it. Summary of the overall study and its limitations: Because the study design was exploratory, TCR variables were selected using unadjusted p-values without false-discovery rate correction. Of the top 100 tumor clones, a median of approximately 60 were detected in paired uninvolved adjacent lung; roughly 29 were also among that lung's top 100. Longer overall survival was associated with higher T cell density in blood, whereas shorter survival was associated with higher clonality in adjacent lung. Because multi-region tumor sequencing was not performed, intratumor heterogeneity could not be ruled out. Uninvolved tumor-adjacent lung showed the highest T cell clonality, higher than tumor, which suggests more focused antigenic responses in the uninvolved tumor-adjacent lung.

The CDR3, from cysteine to phenylalanine, totals 13 residues. Just CDR3 DNA is preserved here, 39 bases in frame from base 1. The junction shows trimming of 3 bases on V and 4 bases on J, plus 9 bases between the germline ends. From the germline V gene, CDR1 is MNHGY and CDR2 is SAAAGT. The clonotype originates from an older female donor with stage II squamous cell lung carcinoma. The source was normal lung tissue next to the tumor, collected before any cancer treatment. The sequence is built from TRBV6-8 and TRBJ1-2, with the D gene too uncertain to name. The encoded CDR3 is CASSYAASYGYTF. The DNA reads as follows: TGTGCCAGCAGTTATGCGGCCAGCTATGGCTACACCTTC.